The 25 T cell receptor beta chains given below trace back to one sample, sequenced in a study of blood T cell repertoires in COVID-19. Sequencing was performed with immunoSEQ multiplex PCR; in TCRdb, only in-frame clones are kept and a portion is missing. The sample contains 200,000 to 300,000 clones, over 80% of which appear only once. The specimen sequenced was peripheral blood. Receptor source: a woman aged 40-49 years with acute or convalescent COVID-19.

The V gene is TRBV10-3, the J gene TRBJ1-3, with 9 bases identical to TRBD1. The germline gives CDR1 ENHRY, CDR2 SYGVKD. Losses at the gene ends were 11 bases for V and 3 bases for J; bases not matched to a gene: 8. The CDR3 sequence is 14 residues long. For the CDR3, the DNA is TGTGCCTCAGAACAGGGGGCCGATGGAAACACCATATATTTT. It encodes CASEQGADGNTIYF.

This clone was recorded a few times. Written as DNA, the CDR3 is TGTGCCAGCAGCCAAGAACACATGAACACTGAAGCTTTCTTT. Protein sequence: CASSQEHMNTEAFF. V and J are TRBV4-2 and TRBJ1-1, with D unresolved. The germline CDR1 and CDR2 sequences are LGHNA and YNFKEQ. This CDR3 spans 14 amino acids. V lost 0 bases, J lost 0 bases, and 5 bases lay in between.

The genes are TRBV12-3 or TRBV12-4 and TRBJ1-2, with D possibly being TRBD1 (6 bases). CDR3 length: 13 amino acids. V was pared by 4 bases and J by 6 bases, with 12 bases between. CDR3 sequence (DNA): TGTGCCAGCAGTTGGACGGACAGCCATGGCTACACCTTC. Translated, it gives CASSWTDSHGYTF.

The V call is TRBV7-2, the J call TRBJ1-2, with D possibly TRBD1 on 6 matching bases. The CDR3 contains 14 residues. V lost 5 bases and J lost 0, with 10 bases in between. Germline V gene lookup returns CDR1 SGHTA and CDR2 FQGNSA. CDR3 nucleotide sequence: TGTGCCAGCAGCATAAACAGGGCTAACTATGGCTACACCTTC. As protein: CASSINRANYGYTF.

The chain joins TRBV19 to TRBJ1-2, with TRBD1 matching over 10 bases. Trimming cost V 6 bases and J 4 bases; bases outside gene matches: 8. The CDR3 spans 15 residues. CDR1 is LNHDA and CDR2 is SQIVND in the germline V gene (reference sequence). This chain's CDR3 is CASSPTGQGPYGYTF. CDR3 coding DNA: TGTGCCAGTAGCCCCACGGGACAGGGGCCCTATGGCTACACCTTC. Full variable domain (remainder filled in from reference TRBV19 and TRBJ1-2): DGGITQSPKYLFRKEGQNVTLSCEQNLNHDAMYWYRQDPGQGLRLIYYSQIVNDFQKGDIAEGYSVSREKKESFPLTVTSAQKNPTAFYLCASSPTGQGPYGYTFGSGTRLTVV.

The rearrangement uses TRBV30 and TRBJ1-4; the match to TRBD1 covers 8 bases. This CDR3 spans 18 amino acids. CDR1 GTSNPN and CDR2 SVGIG come from the germline V gene (reference sequence). V lost 0 bases and J lost 8; bases outside the gene matches: 17. In nucleotides, the CDR3 is TGTGCCTGGAGTGTACTCTCGGGGCGACAGGGGATTGCAGAAAAACTGTTTTTT. Its protein product is CAWSVLSGRQGIAEKLFF. The full variable domain, rest sourced from reference TRBV30 and TRBJ1-4, is SQTIHQWPATLVQPVGSPLSLECTVEGTSNPNLYWYRQAAGRGLQLLFYSVGIGQISSEVPQNLSASRPQDRQFILSSKKLLLSDSGFYLCAWSVLSGRQGIAEKLFFGSGTQLSVL.

This chain connects TRBV5-5 to TRBJ2-5, with D unclear. The CDR3 extends over 14 amino acids. Germline V gene data show CDR1 as SGHKS and CDR2 as YYEKEE (reference sequence). The V gene lost 0 bases and the J gene lost 2 bases, with 8 bases spanning the gap. The CDR3 sequence: CASSLVKAQETQYF. CDR3 bases: TGTGCCAGCAGCTTGGTGAAAGCTCAAGAGACCCAGTACTTC.

The chain recombines TRBV19 with TRBJ2-1, with 9 bases lining up with TRBD2. The CDR3 sequence is 15 residues long. The V gene's germline CDR1 is LNHDA and CDR2 SQIVND (reference sequence). CDR3 residues: CGSAAAGGPRDEQFF. CDR3 nucleotide sequence: TGTGGGTCTGCTGCGGCGGGGGGGCCGAGGGATGAGCAGTTCTTC.

V gene TRBV18 combines with J gene TRBJ2-3; 9 bases align to TRBD2. CDR1 and CDR2 (germline): KGHSH, LQKENI. V lost 5 bases, J lost 1 base, and 1 base stayed unmatched. The CDR3 runs to 14 residues. CDR3 nucleotides: TGTGCCAGCTCAAGGACTAGCGGCACAGATACGCAGTATTTT. Amino acid sequence: CASSRTSGTDTQYF.

The V call is TRBV15, the J call TRBJ1-6, with D possibly matching TRBD1 (5 bases). V lost 1 base, J lost 6 bases, and 16 bases lay in between. The CDR3 loop spans 17 amino acids. CDR1 LNHNV and CDR2 YYDKDF come from the germline V gene (reference sequence). The CDR3, as DNA: TGTGCCACCAGCAGAGGGGAGGGGAGTCCTACTAATTCACCCCTCCACTTT. Protein: CATSRGEGSPTNSPLHF.

A single count supports this clone. The chain couples TRBV4-2 to TRBJ2-3, with TRBD2 matching 8 bases. Trimming cost V 4 bases and J 3 bases; bases outside gene matches: 12. The CDR3 runs 17 residues. Germline CDR1 is LGHNA and CDR2 is YNFKEQ. CDR3 DNA sequence: TGTGCCAGCAGCCCGCGGGTCGCGGGGGGACCAACAGATACGCAGTATTTT. Encoded protein: CASSPRVAGGPTDTQYF.

The genes are TRBV12-3 or TRBV12-4 and TRBJ1-1, with D maybe TRBD1 (5 bases). The CDR3 covers 11 residues. Trimming pared 8 bases from V and 13 bases from J, leaving 17 bases between. This CDR3 reads CASREGGVSFF. The CDR3 DNA follows: TGTGCCAGCCGAGAAGGAGGGGTTAGTTTCTTT.

The chain couples TRBV10-3 to TRBJ1-6; 9 bases line up with TRBD1. Unmatched junction bases numbered 4, after V lost 7 bases and J lost 6 bases. CDR3 size: 14 residues. The V gene's germline CDR1 is ENHRY and CDR2 SYGVKD. Here the CDR3 reads CAINPGQGNSPLHF. The DNA of the CDR3 is TGTGCCATCAACCCGGGACAGGGTAATTCACCCCTCCACTTT.

This clone came up once. The J gene is TRBJ2-5, the V gene TRBV9; D perhaps matches TRBD1 (6 bases). Trimming stripped 2 bases from V and 3 bases from J, with 14 bases between. Germline values: CDR1 SGDLS, CDR2 YYNGEE. The CDR3 covers 15 residues. This chain's CDR3 is CASSVDRFWEETQYF. CDR3 DNA sequence: TGTGCCAGCAGCGTCGACAGGTTTTGGGAAGAGACCCAGTACTTC. Full variable domain (missing parts from reference TRBV9 and TRBJ2-5): DSGVTQTPKHLITATGQRVTLRCSPRSGDLSVYWYQQSLDQGLQFLIQYYNGEERAKGNILERFSAQQFPDLHSELNLSSLELGDSALYFCASSVDRFWEETQYFGPGTRLLVL.

The CDR3 DNA sequence: TGTGCCAGTAGTCGGCCGGGTGCTGGAAACACCATATATTTT. Its translation: CASSRPGAGNTIYF. The chain carries TRBV19 and TRBJ1-3, with unresolved D. Per germline, CDR1 LNHDA and CDR2 SQIVND (reference sequence). V was trimmed by 5 bases and J by 2 bases, leaving 10 bases between them. This CDR3 is built from 14 residues.

This clone was counted once. This rearrangement joins TRBV3-1 (or the pseudogene TRBV3-2) to TRBJ2-5; 8 bases are a match to TRBD1. This CDR3 region has 14 residues. Germline V gene data show CDR1 as LGHDT and CDR2 as YNNKEL (reference sequence). V shed 1 base and J 4 bases; nucleotides not matched to a gene: 2. This CDR3 is CASSQGTGRETQYF. The CDR3 region has the DNA TGTGCCAGCAGCCAAGGGACAGGGCGAGAGACCCAGTACTTC.

V is TRBV7-8 and J is TRBJ2-5; possibly TRBD1 for D (5 bases). CDR1 and CDR2 from the germline V gene are SGHVS and FQNEAQ. The CDR3 runs 16 residues. V was shortened by 3 bases and J by 1 base, with 15 bases between the two germline ends. CDR3 sequence reads: CASSFKSRQPQETQYF. In nucleotides, the CDR3 is TGTGCCAGCAGCTTCAAGTCGAGACAGCCCCAAGAGACCCAGTACTTC.

The chain joins TRBV6-5 to TRBJ1-2, with 8 bases matching TRBD1. The CDR3 has 15 amino acids. The junction had 9 bases not matched to a gene; V was cut back by 5 bases and J by 4 bases. Germline values: CDR1 MNHEY, CDR2 SVGAGI. DNA for the CDR3: TGTGCCAGCAGTACCCTCCCAGGGGGCACCTATGGCTACACCTTC. It codes for CASSTLPGGTYGYTF.

This rearrangement joins TRBV9 to TRBJ2-5; 15 nucleotides match TRBD2. In germline, CDR1 is SGDLS, CDR2 YYNGEE. The CDR3 length is 19 residues. With V trimmed by 0 bases and J by 1 base, 7 bases remained unmatched. The CDR3: CASSVVGTSGGTSQETQYF. The CDR3 DNA sequence: TGTGCCAGCAGCGTAGTCGGGACTAGCGGGGGGACCAGCCAAGAGACCCAGTACTTC.

The chain recombines TRBV27 with TRBJ1-1; 7 bases are a match to TRBD1. Germline V gene data show CDR1 as MNHEY and CDR2 as SMNVEV (reference sequence). The junction had 10 bases not matched to a gene; V was cut back by 6 bases and J by 6 bases. CDR3 length: 14 amino acids. In nucleotides, the CDR3 is TGTGCCAGCAGAAATCAGGGGGTATTGGCTGAAGCTTTCTTT. It specifies CASRNQGVLAEAFF.

This chain connects TRBV5-5 to TRBJ2-1, with TRBD2 matching over 9 bases. The V gene end was trimmed by 2 bases and the J gene end by 4 bases; junction bases not matched to a gene: 4. CDR3 length equals 15 residues. Per germline, CDR1 SGHKS and CDR2 YYEKEE (reference sequence). The CDR3 sequence: CASSFTSGLYNEQFF. In DNA form, the CDR3 reads TGTGCCAGCAGCTTTACTAGCGGGTTGTACAATGAGCAGTTCTTC.

The chain recombines TRBV12-3 or TRBV12-4 with TRBJ1-6; 7 nucleotides line up with TRBD1. J was trimmed by 7 bases and V by 6 bases; bases with no gene match: 3. The CDR3 covers 13 residues. The CDR3 spells CASRKQGNSPLHF. The CDR3 DNA reads as TGTGCCAGCAGGAAACAGGGGAATTCACCCCTCCACTTT.

The chain recombines TRBV10-3 with TRBJ2-2; TRBD1 might be the D (6 bases). The V and J ends lost 5 bases and 0 bases respectively, with 7 bases between them. Germline V gene lookup returns CDR1 ENHRY and CDR2 SYGVKD. The CDR3 contains 14 residues. The DNA of the CDR3 is TGTGCCATCAGTACAGGGTCGAACACCGGGGAGCTGTTTTTT. As protein: CAISTGSNTGELFF.

J is TRBJ2-7 and V is TRBV19; perhaps TRBD1 as D (5 bases). From germline, CDR1 is LNHDA and CDR2 SQIVND (reference sequence). Trimming took off 9 bases at V and 4 bases at J, with 13 bases between the two ends. The CDR3 spans 12 residues. CDR3: CARLQGFYEQYV. The CDR3 DNA reads as TGTGCCAGACTCCAGGGATTTTACGAGCAGTACGTC.

The gene calls are TRBV13 and TRBJ2-1; 7 bases map to TRBD1. From germline, CDR1 is PRHDT and CDR2 FYEKMQ (reference sequence). The V gene end was trimmed by 5 bases and the J gene end by 4 bases; junction bases not matched to a gene: 8. This CDR3 contains 15 residues. CDR3 sequence (DNA): TGTGCCAGCAGCCCTCAGGGGGAGCGTTACAATGAGCAGTTCTTC. Protein sequence: CASSPQGERYNEQFF.